This section outlines one T cell receptor beta chain sequence together with its context. This likely came from a read error, as a far larger clone is one base away. Measured with immunoSEQ multiplex PCR; TCRdb has only the in-frame clones, and not every one. The data show approximately 470,000 clones, roughly 80% seen once. This entry comes from a study of shared clonotypes between healthy human individuals. This CDR3 region has 13 residues. Trimming removed 7 bases from V and 4 bases from J, with 13 bases in between. Germline values: CDR1 LNHDA, CDR2 SQIVND (reference sequence). All donors were Caucasian adults living in Nashville, Tennessee.

This chain connects TRBV19 to TRBJ1-2; a possible D gene is TRBD1 (6 bases). The sequence derives from a middle-aged woman in good health. Some clones in this sample may be carry-over from other donors' samples. Sequencing input: PBMCs. The CDR3 reads CASKPGQIYGYTF. The DNA of the CDR3 is TGTGCCAGTAAACCTGGACAGATCTATGGCTACACCTTC.